This note documents a single TCR beta chain sequence. Its matching antigen is unknown. These data are taken from a study of post-analysis software for immune sequencing data. Study background: Disease trajectories encompassed relapsing-remitting, secondary progressive and progressive-relapsing multiple sclerosis. Broader study findings: The study found TRBV5-6, TRBV5-1 and TRBV20-1 among several TRBV segments more frequent in patients than controls. When compared against controls, multiple sclerosis patients showed significantly lower normalized Chao1 diversity. Samples prepared in the same batch strongly co-clustered by F measure.

V trimming: 11 bases; J trimming: 2 bases; junction bases outside the gene matches: 3. Germline CDR1 reads SNHLY; CDR2 reads FYNNEI. CDR3 size: 13 residues. Unique-molecular-identifier-tagged TCR beta cDNA libraries were used. In TCRdb, the PCR reads were re-called with MiXCR into one record per CDR3 protein. Among approximately 660,000 distinct CDR3 sequences listed, around 60% were seen once. The sequenced sample was blood. The sequence was obtained from a girl aged 2 to 9 with multiple sclerosis. The chain uses TRBV2 and TRBJ2-7; 13 nucleotides match TRBD2. Here the CDR3 reads CAGGLAGPYEQYF. The CDR3 bases are TGTGCCGGGGGACTAGCGGGGCCCTACGAGCAGTACTTC.